Listed below are T cell receptor beta chains from one sample, sequenced in a study of T cells in Graves' hyperthyroidism and ophthalmopathy. Each CDR3 protein is one row after TCRdb ran MiXCR on the multiplex PCR reads. This sample has approximately 700,000 distinct CDR3 sequences, with less than 20% found just once. Sequenced: blood. The origin of the receptors is a man younger than 35 with Graves' hyperthyroidism. Both conserved end residues are part of each CDR3. A D gene is named only where the DNA matches it firmly. A row's size may be missing; if present it is once, few, many or a size class.

d_gene: NA
abundance: NA
v_gene: TRBV5-1
j_gene: TRBJ2-1
CDR3aa: CASSLGRGLSYNEQFF
CDR3nt: TGCGCCAGCAGCTTGGGACGGGGGCTCTCCTACAATGAGCAGTTCTTC

d_gene: NA
abundance: NA
v_gene: TRBV18
j_gene: TRBJ2-5
CDR3aa: CASSDRHQETQYF
CDR3nt: TGTGCCAGCTCAGATCGGCACCAAGAGACCCAGTACTTC

d_gene: NA
abundance: many
v_gene: TRBV11-2
j_gene: TRBJ2-3
CDR3aa: CASSSRQTTDTQYF
CDR3nt: TGTGCCAGCAGCTCCAGACAGACAACAGATACGCAGTATTTT

d_gene: TRBD1
abundance: many
v_gene: TRBV5-1
j_gene: TRBJ2-3
CDR3aa: CASSSRQGGDTQYF
CDR3nt: TGCGCCAGCAGCTCTCGACAGGGGGGAGATACGCAGTATTTT

d_gene: NA
abundance: many
v_gene: TRBV12-3/TRBV12-4
j_gene: TRBJ2-4
CDR3aa: CASTPWGLPKNIQYF
CDR3nt: TGTGCCAGCACTCCGTGGGGGCTTCCCAAAAACATTCAGTACTTC

d_gene: NA
abundance: many
v_gene: TRBV30
j_gene: TRBJ2-7
CDR3aa: CAWETGTYEQYF
CDR3nt: TGTGCCTGGGAGACAGGCACCTACGAGCAGTACTTC

d_gene: TRBD1
abundance: few
v_gene: TRBV30
j_gene: TRBJ1-1
CDR3aa: CAWVRQGRSEAFF
CDR3nt: TGTGCCTGGGTGAGACAGGGACGCTCTGAAGCTTTCTTT

d_gene: NA
abundance: few
v_gene: TRBV20-1
j_gene: TRBJ2-5
CDR3aa: CSARRGTQETQYF
CDR3nt: TGCAGTGCTAGACGTGGGACTCAAGAGACCCAGTACTTC

d_gene: NA
abundance: few
v_gene: TRBV3-1
j_gene: TRBJ2-7
CDR3aa: CASSQDRVNPYEQYF
CDR3nt: TGTGCCAGCAGCCAAGACAGGGTCAACCCCTACGAGCAGTACTTC

d_gene: NA
abundance: few
v_gene: TRBV2
j_gene: TRBJ2-7
CDR3aa: CASRGNSYEQYF
CDR3nt: TGTGCCAGCAGAGGGAACTCCTACGAGCAGTACTTC

d_gene: TRBD1
abundance: many
v_gene: TRBV28
j_gene: TRBJ2-6
CDR3aa: CASSSDRGPSGANVLTF
CDR3nt: TGTGCCAGCAGCTCGGACAGGGGCCCCTCTGGGGCCAACGTCCTGACTTTC

d_gene: TRBD2
abundance: NA
v_gene: TRBV20-1
j_gene: TRBJ2-3
CDR3aa: CSARGSGSTDTQYF
CDR3nt: TGCAGTGCTAGAGGTAGCGGGAGCACAGATACGCAGTATTTT

d_gene: NA
abundance: NA
v_gene: TRBV20-1
j_gene: TRBJ2-5
CDR3aa: CSARGLRGSEIQYF
CDR3nt: TGCAGTGCTAGAGGGCTCAGGGGATCGGAGATCCAGTACTTC

d_gene: TRBD1
abundance: many
v_gene: TRBV28
j_gene: TRBJ2-7
CDR3aa: CASSERTGAYEQYF
CDR3nt: TGTGCCAGCAGTGAACGGACAGGGGCATACGAGCAGTACTTC

d_gene: NA
abundance: NA
v_gene: TRBV20-1
j_gene: TRBJ2-1
CDR3aa: CSARVPNEQFF
CDR3nt: TGCAGTGCTAGAGTCCCCAATGAGCAGTTCTTC

d_gene: TRBD2
abundance: NA
v_gene: TRBV10-3
j_gene: TRBJ2-7
CDR3aa: CAISESNPRDFAGGHEQYF
CDR3nt: TGTGCCATCAGTGAGTCGAACCCCCGCGACTTTGCGGGAGGACACGAGCAGTACTTC

d_gene: NA
abundance: many
v_gene: TRBV2
j_gene: TRBJ1-4
CDR3aa: CASTGQTTNEKLFF
CDR3nt: TGTGCCAGCACCGGACAGACAACTAATGAAAAACTGTTTTTT

d_gene: TRBD2
abundance: NA
v_gene: TRBV20-1
j_gene: TRBJ2-7
CDR3aa: CSAPTSGGEQYF
CDR3nt: TGCAGTGCTCCGACTAGCGGGGGCGAGCAGTACTTC

d_gene: NA
abundance: few
v_gene: TRBV6-1
j_gene: TRBJ2-1
CDR3aa: CASSGNPNEQFF
CDR3nt: TGTGCCAGCAGCGGGAATCCGAATGAGCAGTTCTTC

d_gene: TRBD2
abundance: NA
v_gene: TRBV6-1
j_gene: TRBJ2-1
CDR3aa: CASSEFLGRSYNEQFF
CDR3nt: TGTGCCAGCAGTGAATTTCTCGGGAGGAGCTACAATGAGCAGTTCTTC

d_gene: NA
abundance: few
v_gene: TRBV19
j_gene: TRBJ1-4
CDR3aa: CASSPQAHEKLFF
CDR3nt: TGTGCCAGTAGCCCACAGGCTCATGAAAAACTGTTTTTT

d_gene: TRBD2
abundance: many
v_gene: TRBV18
j_gene: TRBJ2-1
CDR3aa: CASSPGTSGRVNEQFF
CDR3nt: TGTGCCAGCTCACCCGGGACTAGCGGGAGGGTAAATGAGCAGTTCTTC

d_gene: NA
abundance: NA
v_gene: TRBV30
j_gene: TRBJ1-1
CDR3aa: CAWSPGRTGVGTEAFF
CDR3nt: TGTGCCTGGAGTCCGGGCCGCACAGGAGTGGGCACTGAAGCTTTCTTT

d_gene: TRBD2
abundance: NA
v_gene: TRBV14
j_gene: TRBJ2-3
CDR3aa: CASSQAVTSRTDTQYF
CDR3nt: TGTGCCAGCAGCCAAGCGGTGACTAGCCGCACAGATACGCAGTATTTT

d_gene: TRBD2
abundance: NA
v_gene: TRBV28
j_gene: TRBJ2-3
CDR3aa: CASSSAGGRRSTDTQYF
CDR3nt: TGTGCCAGCAGTTCGGCGGGAGGCAGGCGATCTACAGATACGCAGTATTTT

d_gene: TRBD1
abundance: few
v_gene: TRBV2
j_gene: TRBJ1-2
CDR3aa: CASSSTGSAVGCTF
CDR3nt: TGTGCCAGCAGTTCGACAGGGTCGGCGGTTGGCTGCACCTTC

d_gene: NA
abundance: few
v_gene: TRBV4-1
j_gene: TRBJ2-2
CDR3aa: CASSQRTQGELFF
CDR3nt: TGCGCCAGCAGCCAACGGACTCAAGGGGAGCTGTTTTTT

d_gene: TRBD2
abundance: NA
v_gene: TRBV20-1
j_gene: TRBJ2-5
CDR3aa: CSALPGGAGRETQYF
CDR3nt: TGCAGTGCTTTACCCGGGGGGGCGGGAAGGGAGACCCAGTACTTC

d_gene: NA
abundance: few
v_gene: TRBV6-1
j_gene: TRBJ1-1
CDR3aa: CASSSPHRNTEAFF
CDR3nt: TGTGCCAGCAGTTCCCCACACCGGAACACTGAAGCTTTCTTT

d_gene: NA
abundance: NA
v_gene: TRBV6-2/TRBV6-3
j_gene: TRBJ2-7
CDR3aa: CASSYRGALYEQYF
CDR3nt: TGTGCCAGCAGTTATAGGGGGGCGCTCTACGAGCAGTACTTC

d_gene: NA
abundance: NA
v_gene: TRBV27
j_gene: TRBJ2-5
CDR3aa: CASSSSFGGATQYF
CDR3nt: TGTGCCAGCAGTTCATCGTTCGGGGGAGCGACCCAGTACTTC

d_gene: TRBD2
abundance: NA
v_gene: TRBV29-1
j_gene: TRBJ2-7
CDR3aa: CSSWTSGNEQYF
CDR3nt: TGCAGCTCCTGGACTAGCGGGAACGAGCAGTACTTC

d_gene: TRBD1
abundance: NA
v_gene: TRBV15
j_gene: TRBJ2-1
CDR3aa: CATRETGASGNEQFF
CDR3nt: TGTGCCACCAGAGAGACAGGGGCCTCGGGCAATGAGCAGTTCTTC

d_gene: NA
abundance: many
v_gene: TRBV18
j_gene: TRBJ1-6
CDR3aa: CASSPQAVSGGDSPLHF
CDR3nt: TGTGCCAGCTCACCACAGGCAGTGAGCGGTGGGGATTCACCCCTCCACTTT

d_gene: TRBD1
abundance: many
v_gene: TRBV28
j_gene: TRBJ2-7
CDR3aa: CAIAGTETYEQYF
CDR3nt: TGTGCCATCGCCGGGACAGAGACCTACGAGCAGTACTTC

d_gene: NA
abundance: many
v_gene: TRBV30
j_gene: TRBJ2-5
CDR3aa: CAWRGTGETQYF
CDR3nt: TGTGCCTGGAGGGGGACCGGGGAGACCCAGTACTTC

d_gene: NA
abundance: few
v_gene: TRBV28
j_gene: TRBJ2-7
CDR3aa: CASSLFGIIATEQYF
CDR3nt: TGTGCCAGCAGTTTATTTGGGATCATAGCAACCGAGCAGTACTTC

d_gene: TRBD1
abundance: few
v_gene: TRBV28
j_gene: TRBJ2-7
CDR3aa: CASNRPGQSYEQYF
CDR3nt: TGTGCCAGCAATCGGCCGGGACAGTCCTACGAGCAGTACTTC

d_gene: NA
abundance: many
v_gene: TRBV27
j_gene: TRBJ2-7
CDR3aa: CASSLARPYEQYF
CDR3nt: TGTGCCAGCAGTTTAGCCAGGCCCTACGAGCAGTACTTC

d_gene: NA
abundance: NA
v_gene: TRBV30
j_gene: TRBJ2-7
CDR3aa: CAWSVGAPDIYEQYF
CDR3nt: TGTGCCTGGAGTGTGGGAGCGCCAGATATCTACGAGCAGTACTTC

d_gene: NA
abundance: NA
v_gene: TRBV18
j_gene: TRBJ2-2
CDR3aa: CASTRGDTNTGELFF
CDR3nt: TGTGCCAGCACCCGTGGCGATACGAACACCGGGGAGCTGTTTTTT

d_gene: TRBD1
abundance: many
v_gene: TRBV2
j_gene: TRBJ2-1
CDR3aa: CASTRDSLSNEQFF
CDR3nt: TGTGCCAGCACCCGGGACAGTCTGTCCAATGAGCAGTTCTTC

d_gene: NA
abundance: many
v_gene: TRBV28
j_gene: TRBJ2-4
CDR3aa: CASNLRQPAKNIQYF
CDR3nt: TGTGCCAGCAACCTCCGGCAGCCAGCCAAAAACATTCAGTACTTC

d_gene: NA
abundance: many
v_gene: TRBV28
j_gene: TRBJ1-5
CDR3aa: CASSTGGGIDQPQHF
CDR3nt: TGTGCCAGCAGTACCGGAGGGGGTATTGATCAGCCCCAGCATTTT

d_gene: TRBD1
abundance: many
v_gene: TRBV29-1
j_gene: TRBJ1-1
CDR3aa: CSGAGGDTEAFF
CDR3nt: TGCAGCGGCGCAGGGGGGGACACTGAAGCTTTCTTT